This TCR beta chain was captured by sequencing in a study of blood T cell repertoires in COVID-19. Overall study: The cDNA or gDNA used as material had been derived from T cells, B-cell-depleted T cells, or PBMCs.

V shed 3 bases and J 2 bases; nucleotides not matched to a gene: 4. Germline V gives CDR1 LGHDT, CDR2 YNNKEL (reference sequence). The CDR3 is 15 amino acids. Profiled with immunoSEQ multiplex PCR; TCRdb holds only in-frame clones, not every one. The sample lists about 460,000 clones, less than 90% occurring once. Sequencing used PBMCs or T cells enriched from blood (not recorded which). The chain joins TRBV3-1 (or the pseudogene TRBV3-2) to TRBJ2-4, with 7 bases matching TRBD1. This receptor was identified in a woman aged 55-70 years who had recovered from COVID-19. As DNA, the CDR3 is TGTGCCAGCAGCCATGGACAGGTATCCAAAAACATTCAGTACTTC. Residues: CASSHGQVSKNIQYF.